This T cell receptor (beta chain) came from a study of CD8 T cells in ankylosing spondylitis. It was by quantitative 5'-RACE with molecular barcodes that TCR beta libraries were made. TCRdb re-called the 5' RACE reads through MiXCR, storing one row per CDR3 protein. Of approximately 250,000 distinct CDR3 sequences in the sample, 8.2% were seen once. The V gene end was trimmed by 7 bases and the J gene end by 5 bases; junction bases not matched to a gene: 9. The CDR3 totals 17 residues. Study findings and constraints: Seemingly characteristic of ankylosing spondylitis blood was a TCR beta motif consisting of 7 or 8 highly homologous variants. Disease-linked clones, CD8+, were relatively rare in peripheral blood. Reportedly, significant enrichment of disease-linked clones occurred in matched ankylosing spondylitis synovial fluid.

Many counts were recorded for this clonotype. What it recognizes is unknown. The sample comprised blood, either unsorted or a sorted T cell fraction (not recorded which). The TCR originated in a female donor with ankylosing spondylitis or in good health (not recorded which). The chain couples TRBV12-3 or TRBV12-4 to TRBJ2-2, with 14 positions matching TRBD2. CDR3: CASTTGLAGARTGELFF. CDR3 nucleotides: TGTGCCAGCACTACGGGACTAGCGGGAGCCAGGACCGGGGAGCTGTTTTTT.